Listed below are T cell receptor beta chains from one sample, sequenced in a study of control samples from healthy donors and cancer patients. The protocol was immunoSEQ multiplex PCR, while the TCRdb copy is restricted to in-frame clones and leaves out a portion. This sample has some 170,000 clones, with approximately 94% found just once. The sequenced material came from PBMCs. Receptor source: a man aged 60 to 75 with colorectal cancer. The CDR3 runs from the conserved cysteine through the conserved F or W. A D gene is named only where the DNA matches it firmly. Clone size is stated in some rows and not others, as once, few, many or a class when expanded.

v_gene: TRBV6-5; abundance: -; len: 14; d_gene: TRBD1; j_gene: TRBJ2-1; CDR3aa: CASKRTGLGNEQFF; CDR3nt: TGTGCCAGCAAGAGGACAGGGTTGGGGAATGAGCAGTTCTTC
v_gene: TRBV19; abundance: few; len: 17; d_gene: TRBD1; j_gene: TRBJ1-3; CDR3aa: CASSMGTGVSSGNTIYF; CDR3nt: TGTGCCAGTAGTATGGGGACAGGGGTTAGCTCTGGAAACACCATATATTTT
v_gene: TRBV3-1/TRBV3-2; abundance: -; len: 15; d_gene: TRBD2; j_gene: TRBJ2-1; CDR3aa: CASSLLAGGRNEQFF; CDR3nt: TGTGCCAGCAGTTTACTAGCGGGGGGGCGGAATGAGCAGTTCTTC
v_gene: TRBV10-3; abundance: -; len: 14; d_gene: -; j_gene: TRBJ1-3; CDR3aa: CAISVVPQGNTIYF; CDR3nt: TGTGCCATCAGCGTAGTCCCCCAGGGCAACACCATATATTTT
v_gene: TRBV19; abundance: -; len: 18; d_gene: TRBD1; j_gene: TRBJ1-5; CDR3aa: CASSKSGTGVYSNQPQHF; CDR3nt: TGTGCCAGTAGTAAATCCGGGACAGGGGTCTATAGCAATCAGCCCCAGCATTTT
v_gene: TRBV29-1; abundance: -; len: 17; d_gene: TRBD1; j_gene: TRBJ1-3; CDR3aa: CSVECGGQDRSGNTIYF; CDR3nt: TGCAGCGTTGAATGTGGGGGACAGGATCGCTCTGGAAACACCATATATTTT
v_gene: TRBV4-3; abundance: -; len: 15; d_gene: TRBD1; j_gene: TRBJ1-1; CDR3aa: CASRNSGGRDTEAFF; CDR3nt: TGCGCCAGCAGAAACTCAGGGGGTCGGGACACTGAAGCTTTCTTT
v_gene: TRBV7-2; abundance: -; len: 16; d_gene: TRBD2; j_gene: TRBJ2-2; CDR3aa: CASSLMAGGPSGELFF; CDR3nt: TGTGCCAGCAGCTTAATGGCGGGGGGGCCGAGCGGGGAGCTGTTTTTT
v_gene: TRBV5-6; abundance: once; len: 14; d_gene: -; j_gene: TRBJ1-1; CDR3aa: CASSLQGVNTEAFF; CDR3nt: TGTGCCAGCAGCTTGCAGGGAGTGAACACTGAAGCTTTCTTT
v_gene: TRBV6-5; abundance: -; len: 15; d_gene: -; j_gene: TRBJ2-3; CDR3aa: CASSYLSPSTDTQYF; CDR3nt: TGTGCCAGCAGTTATCTATCACCTAGCACAGATACGCAGTATTTT
v_gene: TRBV6-2/TRBV6-3; abundance: -; len: 14; d_gene: -; j_gene: TRBJ1-1; CDR3aa: CASSYSPGGTEAFF; CDR3nt: TGTGCCAGCAGTTACTCGCCGGGAGGAACTGAAGCTTTCTTT
v_gene: TRBV5-1; abundance: -; len: 14; d_gene: -; j_gene: TRBJ1-1; CDR3aa: CASRGLRVGTEAFF; CDR3nt: TGCGCCAGCAGGGGACTCAGGGTGGGCACTGAAGCTTTCTTT
v_gene: TRBV30; abundance: -; len: 14; d_gene: -; j_gene: TRBJ1-1; CDR3aa: CAWSGIQGRAEAFF; CDR3nt: TGTGCCTGGAGTGGAATACAGGGAAGGGCTGAAGCTTTCTTT
v_gene: TRBV24-1; abundance: -; len: 11; d_gene: -; j_gene: TRBJ2-7; CDR3aa: CATSDLYEQYF; CDR3nt: TGTGCCACCAGTGATCTCTACGAGCAGTACTTC
v_gene: TRBV5-4; abundance: -; len: 16; d_gene: TRBD2; j_gene: TRBJ2-1; CDR3aa: CASSLNAGGAYNEQFF; CDR3nt: TGTGCCAGCAGCTTGAACGCGGGGGGTGCCTACAATGAGCAGTTCTTC
v_gene: TRBV28; abundance: -; len: 14; d_gene: TRBD1; j_gene: TRBJ1-2; CDR3aa: CASGTDRGRGGYTF; CDR3nt: TGTGCCAGCGGGACCGACAGGGGGCGGGGTGGCTACACCTTC
v_gene: TRBV6-6; abundance: few; len: 16; d_gene: TRBD1; j_gene: TRBJ1-6; CDR3aa: CASSYPSGQGGSPLHF; CDR3nt: TGTGCCAGCAGTTACCCTTCGGGACAGGGGGGTTCACCCCTCCACTTT
v_gene: TRBV4-1; abundance: -; len: 19; d_gene: TRBD1; j_gene: TRBJ1-1; CDR3aa: CASSQDPPGQGAWYTEAFF; CDR3nt: TGCGCCAGCAGCCAAGATCCCCCGGGACAGGGGGCTTGGTACACTGAAGCTTTCTTT
v_gene: TRBV6-6; abundance: once; len: 13; d_gene: -; j_gene: TRBJ1-5; CDR3aa: CASSYGDGQPQHF; CDR3nt: TGTGCCAGCAGTTACGGGGATGGTCAGCCCCAGCATTTT
v_gene: TRBV11-2; abundance: -; len: 14; d_gene: TRBD1; j_gene: TRBJ2-1; CDR3aa: CASSLRDSANEQFF; CDR3nt: TGTGCCAGCAGCTTACGGGACAGCGCGAATGAGCAGTTCTTC
v_gene: TRBV5-6; abundance: -; len: 13; d_gene: -; j_gene: TRBJ1-1; CDR3aa: CASSLFLNTEAFF; CDR3nt: TGTGCCAGCAGCTTGTTTTTGAACACTGAAGCTTTCTTT
v_gene: TRBV7-9; abundance: few; len: 13; d_gene: -; j_gene: TRBJ2-7; CDR3aa: CASSPGGTYEQYF; CDR3nt: TGTGCCAGCAGCCCTGGCGGCACCTACGAGCAGTACTTC
v_gene: TRBV7-2; abundance: -; len: 13; d_gene: -; j_gene: TRBJ1-1; CDR3aa: CASSRTGNTEAFF; CDR3nt: TGTGCCAGCAGCCGGACTGGGAACACTGAAGCTTTCTTT
v_gene: TRBV5-4; abundance: -; len: 14; d_gene: -; j_gene: TRBJ1-2; CDR3aa: CASSLVGGATGYTF; CDR3nt: TGTGCCAGCAGCTTGGTTGGGGGAGCGACCGGCTACACCTTC
v_gene: TRBV25-1; abundance: -; len: 14; d_gene: TRBD1; j_gene: TRBJ1-1; CDR3aa: CASSYDRGYTEAFF; CDR3nt: TGTGCCAGCAGTTACGACAGGGGATACACTGAAGCTTTCTTT
v_gene: TRBV6-5; abundance: -; len: 14; d_gene: TRBD1; j_gene: TRBJ1-2; CDR3aa: CASSRTGAGDGYTF; CDR3nt: TGTGCCAGCAGCCGGACAGGGGCAGGGGATGGCTACACCTTC
v_gene: TRBV12-3/TRBV12-4; abundance: -; len: 12; d_gene: -; j_gene: TRBJ2-5; CDR3aa: CASSYTGETQYF; CDR3nt: TGTGCCAGCAGTTATACGGGGGAGACCCAGTACTTC
v_gene: TRBV4-1; abundance: -; len: 17; d_gene: TRBD2; j_gene: TRBJ2-4; CDR3aa: CASSQTLAGGSKNIQYF; CDR3nt: TGCGCCAGCAGCCAAACACTAGCGGGGGGGTCCAAAAACATTCAGTACTTC
v_gene: TRBV7-2; abundance: -; len: 15; d_gene: TRBD1; j_gene: TRBJ1-1; CDR3aa: CASSVQGAKNTEAFF; CDR3nt: TGTGCCAGCAGCGTACAGGGGGCGAAGAACACTGAAGCTTTCTTT
v_gene: TRBV6-5; abundance: -; len: 15; d_gene: -; j_gene: TRBJ1-2; CDR3aa: CASSPDRTANYGYTF; CDR3nt: TGTGCCAGCAGCCCCGATCGGACGGCTAACTATGGCTACACCTTC
v_gene: TRBV4-1; abundance: once; len: 14; d_gene: -; j_gene: TRBJ1-1; CDR3aa: CASSHRGGNTEAFF; CDR3nt: TGCGCCAGCAGCCACAGAGGGGGGAACACTGAAGCTTTCTTT
v_gene: TRBV18; abundance: -; len: 13; d_gene: -; j_gene: TRBJ2-3; CDR3aa: CASSPSGTDTQYF; CDR3nt: TGTGCCAGCTCACCATCAGGCACAGATACGCAGTATTTT
v_gene: TRBV4-1; abundance: -; len: 16; d_gene: TRBD1; j_gene: TRBJ2-7; CDR3aa: CASSQATGTGGHEQYF; CDR3nt: TGCGCCAGCAGCCAGGCAACCGGGACAGGGGGCCACGAGCAGTACTTC
v_gene: TRBV7-2; abundance: -; len: 16; d_gene: -; j_gene: TRBJ2-1; CDR3aa: CASSLAPNGAYNEQFF; CDR3nt: TGTGCCAGCAGCTTAGCCCCTAACGGGGCCTACAATGAGCAGTTCTTC
v_gene: TRBV11-2; abundance: -; len: 15; d_gene: -; j_gene: TRBJ2-7; CDR3aa: CASSLEGGRRGEQYF; CDR3nt: TGTGCCAGCAGCTTAGAGGGCGGCAGACGGGGCGAGCAGTACTTC
v_gene: TRBV5-1; abundance: -; len: 16; d_gene: -; j_gene: TRBJ2-4; CDR3aa: CASSLGDTVAKNIQYF; CDR3nt: TGCGCCAGCAGCTTGGGGGACACCGTAGCCAAAAACATTCAGTACTTC
v_gene: TRBV7-9; abundance: -; len: 12; d_gene: -; j_gene: TRBJ1-2; CDR3aa: CASSSGVYGYTF; CDR3nt: TGTGCCAGCAGCTCAGGGGTGTATGGCTACACCTTC
v_gene: TRBV7-9; abundance: -; len: 16; d_gene: TRBD2; j_gene: TRBJ2-3; CDR3aa: CASSFIRASGGNTQYF; CDR3nt: TGTGCCAGCAGCTTCATTCGGGCTAGCGGAGGAAATACGCAGTATTTT
v_gene: TRBV25-1; abundance: few; len: 15; d_gene: -; j_gene: TRBJ2-7; CDR3aa: CASSEFASRTYEQYF; CDR3nt: TGTGCCAGCAGTGAATTTGCCTCCCGTACCTACGAGCAGTACTTC
v_gene: TRBV9; abundance: few; len: 15; d_gene: -; j_gene: TRBJ2-7; CDR3aa: CASSVDSLGWGEQYF; CDR3nt: TGTGCCAGCAGCGTAGATTCGTTAGGTTGGGGCGAGCAGTACTTC
v_gene: TRBV5-1; abundance: -; len: 14; d_gene: TRBD1; j_gene: TRBJ2-5; CDR3aa: CASSSTSGGETQYF; CDR3nt: TGCGCCAGCAGCTCGACTTCAGGGGGTGAGACCCAGTACTTC
v_gene: TRBV12-3/TRBV12-4; abundance: -; len: 11; d_gene: TRBD2; j_gene: TRBJ2-1; CDR3aa: CVSSLGGEQFF; CDR3nt: TGTGTCAGCAGTTTGGGGGGGGAGCAGTTCTTC
v_gene: TRBV29-1; abundance: -; len: 14; d_gene: -; j_gene: TRBJ1-1; CDR3aa: CSVRIRIANTEAFF; CDR3nt: TGCAGCGTCCGAATAAGGATAGCAAACACTGAAGCTTTCTTT
v_gene: TRBV18; abundance: -; len: 15; d_gene: -; j_gene: TRBJ1-2; CDR3aa: CASSPDTGQFSGYTF; CDR3nt: TGTGCCAGCTCACCCGACACAGGGCAATTTTCTGGCTACACCTTC
v_gene: TRBV5-6; abundance: -; len: 13; d_gene: -; j_gene: TRBJ2-2; CDR3aa: CASSQPAPGELFF; CDR3nt: TGTGCCAGCAGCCAACCCGCGCCCGGGGAGCTGTTTTTT
v_gene: TRBV21-1; abundance: once; len: 15; d_gene: -; j_gene: TRBJ2-7; CDR3aa: CASSKGRQGSYEQYF; CDR3nt: TGTGCCAGCAGCAAAGGGCGACAGGGCAGCTACGAGCAGTACTTC
v_gene: TRBV9; abundance: -; len: 12; d_gene: TRBD1; j_gene: TRBJ2-1; CDR3aa: CASSVRDREQFF; CDR3nt: TGTGCCAGCAGCGTAAGGGACAGAGAGCAGTTCTTC
v_gene: TRBV5-1; abundance: -; len: 11; d_gene: -; j_gene: TRBJ2-5; CDR3aa: CASSLQETQYF; CDR3nt: TGCGCCAGCAGCCTGCAAGAGACCCAGTACTTC
v_gene: TRBV11-2; abundance: -; len: 16; d_gene: TRBD2; j_gene: TRBJ2-5; CDR3aa: CASSFRAGAYQETQYF; CDR3nt: TGTGCCAGCAGCTTTAGAGCGGGGGCCTACCAAGAGACCCAGTACTTC
v_gene: TRBV5-1; abundance: once; len: 15; d_gene: TRBD2; j_gene: TRBJ2-7; CDR3aa: CASSLSTQRGNEQYF; CDR3nt: TGCGCCAGCAGCTTGTCGACCCAGCGGGGGAACGAGCAGTACTTC
v_gene: TRBV10-3; abundance: -; len: 15; d_gene: TRBD2; j_gene: TRBJ2-7; CDR3aa: CAGSGGHFPSYEQYF; CDR3nt: TGTGCGGGCAGCGGGGGCCACTTCCCCTCCTACGAGCAGTACTTC
v_gene: TRBV27; abundance: -; len: 14; d_gene: -; j_gene: TRBJ1-2; CDR3aa: CASRQQGLGYGYTF; CDR3nt: TGTGCCAGCAGGCAACAGGGACTGGGCTATGGCTACACCTTC
v_gene: TRBV24-1; abundance: -; len: 13; d_gene: -; j_gene: TRBJ1-4; CDR3aa: CATSVGLSEKLFF; CDR3nt: TGTGCCACCAGTGTCGGACTTTCTGAAAAACTGTTTTTT
v_gene: TRBV5-4; abundance: -; len: 17; d_gene: TRBD2; j_gene: TRBJ2-6; CDR3aa: CASSWGGLSSGANVLTF; CDR3nt: TGTGCCAGCAGTTGGGGGGGGTTGAGCTCTGGGGCCAACGTCCTGACTTTC
v_gene: TRBV18; abundance: -; len: 13; d_gene: -; j_gene: TRBJ1-2; CDR3aa: CASSPNGNYGYTF; CDR3nt: TGTGCCAGCTCACCCAACGGGAACTATGGCTACACCTTC
v_gene: TRBV27; abundance: -; len: 13; d_gene: -; j_gene: TRBJ1-5; CDR3aa: CASSSRSNQPQHF; CDR3nt: TGTGCCAGCAGTTCCCGGAGCAATCAGCCCCAGCATTTT
v_gene: TRBV6-2/TRBV6-3; abundance: -; len: 16; d_gene: -; j_gene: TRBJ2-4; CDR3aa: CASSYSSGAFLNIQYF; CDR3nt: TGTGCCAGCAGTTACTCGAGTGGGGCCTTTCTAAACATTCAGTACTTC
v_gene: TRBV18; abundance: -; len: 17; d_gene: TRBD2; j_gene: TRBJ2-7; CDR3aa: CASSKGASGGVSYEQYF; CDR3nt: TGTGCCAGCTCCAAGGGCGCTAGCGGGGGGGTGTCCTACGAGCAGTACTTC